The entry that follows covers one T cell receptor beta chain sequence. Its cognate antigen is unknown. The sample belongs to a study of shared clonotypes between healthy human individuals. Overall study: A couple of women and a few men aged 18 to 49 made up the donors.

This CDR3 has 14 amino acids. With 2 bases removed from V and 0 bases from J, the gap between germline ends came to 7 bases. CDR1 and CDR2 from the germline V gene are MNHEY and SVGAGI. In the original processing: Quality scores were absent from the junction-only immunoSEQ sequences, so filtering differed. TCRdb's table, derived via immunoSEQ multiplex PCR, lists solely in-frame clones and lacks some. The V and J calls and clone size are taken from that table; D and trimming were inferred from the DNA. The sample lists some 1,900,000 clones, approximately 95% occurring once. CD45RO-negative, CCR7-positively selected cells formed the naive CD8 fraction, excluding terminally differentiated effector memory CD45RA+ cells. Notes on the study in general: Inspection by rarefaction showed sorted-subset sequencing to be incomplete despite large depth. In general, naive subsets displayed greater estimated richness than memory subsets did.

The sample was naive CD8+ T cells sorted from blood. This TCR was recovered from a young man in good health. The chain recombines TRBV6-5 with TRBJ2-5; D is perhaps TRBD1 or TRBD2 (5 bases each). CDR3 DNA: TGTGCCAGCAGTTACGAGGGGTACCAAGAGACCCAGTACTTC. Its translation is CASSYEGYQETQYF.